The entry that follows covers one T cell receptor (beta chain) sequence. The data were taken from a study of blood T cell repertoires in COVID-19. Trimming took 1 base from V and 1 from J, leaving 9 bases between them. This CDR3 region has 15 residues. CDR1 and CDR2 (germline): LGHNA, YNFKEQ. Authors' analysis steps: Amplifying reference gene primers gave estimates of nucleated cell counts. The table came from immunoSEQ multiplex PCR; TCRdb's copy has only in-frame clones and leaves some out. The D gene and trimming were derived from the DNA, and the V and J assignments and clone size from that table. The sample has 200,000 to 250,000 clones; about nine tenths are singletons.

This chain joins TRBV4-2 and TRBJ2-3; weak D call: TRBD2 (5 bases). The sequenced material came from peripheral blood. The TCR was taken from a man aged 25-45 years with COVID-19, enrolled during active disease. CDR3 amino acids: CASSQGGPRTDTQYF. The CDR3 nucleotides are TGTGCCAGCAGCCAAGGCGGGCCACGCACAGATACGCAGTATTTT.